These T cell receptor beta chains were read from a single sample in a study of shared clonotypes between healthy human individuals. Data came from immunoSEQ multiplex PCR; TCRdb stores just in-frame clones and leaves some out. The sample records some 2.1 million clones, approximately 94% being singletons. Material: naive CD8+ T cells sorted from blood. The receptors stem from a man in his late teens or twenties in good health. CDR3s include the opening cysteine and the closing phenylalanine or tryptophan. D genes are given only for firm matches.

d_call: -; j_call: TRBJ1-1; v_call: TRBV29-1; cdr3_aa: CSVAPGGNTEAFF
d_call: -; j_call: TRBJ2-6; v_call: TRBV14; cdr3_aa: CASSQDSSGANVLTF
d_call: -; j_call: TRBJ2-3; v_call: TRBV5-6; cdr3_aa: CASSDTNTDTQYF
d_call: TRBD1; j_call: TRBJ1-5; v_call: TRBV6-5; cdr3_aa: CASRQGSNQPQHF
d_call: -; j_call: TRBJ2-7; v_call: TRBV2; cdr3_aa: CASSERSWNEQYF
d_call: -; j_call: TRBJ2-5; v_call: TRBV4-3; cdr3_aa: CASSQGSLRETQYF
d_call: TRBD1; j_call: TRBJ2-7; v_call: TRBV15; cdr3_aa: CATSRGWTGGDEQYF
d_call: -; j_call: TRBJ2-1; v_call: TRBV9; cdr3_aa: CASSVSLTKGPFNEQFF
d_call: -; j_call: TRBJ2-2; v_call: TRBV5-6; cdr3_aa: CASSLEWVNTGELFF
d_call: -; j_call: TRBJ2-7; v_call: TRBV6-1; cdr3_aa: CASSEAAQTVYEQYF
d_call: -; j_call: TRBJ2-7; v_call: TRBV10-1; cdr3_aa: CASTYGRGYEQYF
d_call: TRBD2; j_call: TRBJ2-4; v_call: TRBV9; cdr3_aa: CASSVGGTSDRNIQYF
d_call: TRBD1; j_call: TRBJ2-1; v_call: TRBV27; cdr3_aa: CASRYSGTGFYNEQFF
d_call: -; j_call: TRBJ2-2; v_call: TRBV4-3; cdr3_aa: CASSHLLHGELFF
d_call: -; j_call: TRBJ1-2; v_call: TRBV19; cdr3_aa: CALGSGYGYTF
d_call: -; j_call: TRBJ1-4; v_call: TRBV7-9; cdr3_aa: CASSPSATNEKLFF
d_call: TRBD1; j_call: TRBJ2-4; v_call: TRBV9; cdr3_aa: CASSTVPLQTGMENIQYF
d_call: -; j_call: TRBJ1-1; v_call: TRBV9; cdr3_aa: CASSVGGENTEAFF
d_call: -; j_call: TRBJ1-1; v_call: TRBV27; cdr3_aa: CASSFQGRTEAFF
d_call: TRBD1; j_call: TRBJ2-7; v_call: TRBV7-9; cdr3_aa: CASSFVTGGVYEQYF
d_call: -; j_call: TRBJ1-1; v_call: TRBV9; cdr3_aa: CASSVGGDTEAFF
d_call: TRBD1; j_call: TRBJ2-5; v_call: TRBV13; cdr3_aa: CASSPGTVETQYF
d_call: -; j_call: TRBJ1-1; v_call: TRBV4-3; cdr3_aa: CASSQDGTGYTEAFF
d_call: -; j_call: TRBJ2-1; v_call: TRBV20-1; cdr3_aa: CSASPLEFF
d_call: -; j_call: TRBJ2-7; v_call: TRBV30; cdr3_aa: CAWSPLAAGYEQYF
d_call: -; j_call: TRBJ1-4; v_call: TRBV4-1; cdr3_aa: CASSQLQGLGEKLFF
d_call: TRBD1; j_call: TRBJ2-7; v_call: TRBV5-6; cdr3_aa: CASSFWPGQGTNEQYF
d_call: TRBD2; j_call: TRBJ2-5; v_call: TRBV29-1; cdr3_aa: CSVEERGWGQETQYF
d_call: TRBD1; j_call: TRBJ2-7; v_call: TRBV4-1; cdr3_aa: CASSQDRTGTSYEQYF
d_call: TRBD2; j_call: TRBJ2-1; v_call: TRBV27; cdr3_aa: CASSLIGGSSYNEQFF
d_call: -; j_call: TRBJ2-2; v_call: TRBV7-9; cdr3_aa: CASSLSGTGELFF
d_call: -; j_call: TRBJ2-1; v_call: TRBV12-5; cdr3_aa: CASGFGGGNEQFF
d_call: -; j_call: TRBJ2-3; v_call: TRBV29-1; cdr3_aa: CSVEEGTDTQYF
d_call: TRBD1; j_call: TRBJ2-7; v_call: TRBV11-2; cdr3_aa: CASSVGQGFPYEQYF
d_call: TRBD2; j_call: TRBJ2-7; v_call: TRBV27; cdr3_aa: CASSFSGTSREQYF
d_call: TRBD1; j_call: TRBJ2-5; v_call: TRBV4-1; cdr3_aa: CASSLAQGVGIGESQYF
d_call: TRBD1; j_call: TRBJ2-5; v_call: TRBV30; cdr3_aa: CAWITGTGAQETQYF
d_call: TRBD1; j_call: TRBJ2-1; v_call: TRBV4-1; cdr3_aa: CASSPGTGAYNEQFF
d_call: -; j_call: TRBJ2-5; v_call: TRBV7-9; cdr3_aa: CASSPRDLSQETQYF
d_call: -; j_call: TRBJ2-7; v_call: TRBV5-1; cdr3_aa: CASSLVSGQKYEQYF
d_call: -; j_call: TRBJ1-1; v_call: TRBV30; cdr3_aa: CAWSVGGGTEAFF
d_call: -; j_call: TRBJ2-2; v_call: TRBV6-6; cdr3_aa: CASSYYTGELFF
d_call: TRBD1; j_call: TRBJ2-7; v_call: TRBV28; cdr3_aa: CATGGQGYEQYF
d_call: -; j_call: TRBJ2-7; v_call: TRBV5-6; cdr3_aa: CASSQGASYEQYF
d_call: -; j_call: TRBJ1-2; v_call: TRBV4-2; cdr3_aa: CASSQGNGYTF
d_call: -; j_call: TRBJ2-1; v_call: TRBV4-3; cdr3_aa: CASSQDASWNEQFF
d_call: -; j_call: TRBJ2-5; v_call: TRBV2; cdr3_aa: CASSRRWGIEETQYF
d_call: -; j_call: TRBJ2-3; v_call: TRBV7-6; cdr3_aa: CASSLSSFWDTQYF
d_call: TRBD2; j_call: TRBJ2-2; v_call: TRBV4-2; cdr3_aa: CASSQESAGVLTGELFF
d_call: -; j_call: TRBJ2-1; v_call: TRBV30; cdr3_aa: CACGRNPYNEQFF
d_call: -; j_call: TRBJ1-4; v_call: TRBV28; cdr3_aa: CASTAGGHLKFF
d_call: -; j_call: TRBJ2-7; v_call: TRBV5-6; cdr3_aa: CASSLFPGVYEQYF
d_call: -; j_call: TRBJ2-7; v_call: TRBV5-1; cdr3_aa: CASSLDGAQSSYEQYF
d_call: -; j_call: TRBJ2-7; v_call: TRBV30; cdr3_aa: CAWSVRDSPYEQYF
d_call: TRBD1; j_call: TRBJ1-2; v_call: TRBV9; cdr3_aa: CASSVEGQGAFYGYTF
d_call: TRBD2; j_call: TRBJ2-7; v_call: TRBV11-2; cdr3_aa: CASSLDGLAGVNEQYF
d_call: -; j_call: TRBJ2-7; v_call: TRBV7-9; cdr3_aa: CASSQQGGSAYEQYF